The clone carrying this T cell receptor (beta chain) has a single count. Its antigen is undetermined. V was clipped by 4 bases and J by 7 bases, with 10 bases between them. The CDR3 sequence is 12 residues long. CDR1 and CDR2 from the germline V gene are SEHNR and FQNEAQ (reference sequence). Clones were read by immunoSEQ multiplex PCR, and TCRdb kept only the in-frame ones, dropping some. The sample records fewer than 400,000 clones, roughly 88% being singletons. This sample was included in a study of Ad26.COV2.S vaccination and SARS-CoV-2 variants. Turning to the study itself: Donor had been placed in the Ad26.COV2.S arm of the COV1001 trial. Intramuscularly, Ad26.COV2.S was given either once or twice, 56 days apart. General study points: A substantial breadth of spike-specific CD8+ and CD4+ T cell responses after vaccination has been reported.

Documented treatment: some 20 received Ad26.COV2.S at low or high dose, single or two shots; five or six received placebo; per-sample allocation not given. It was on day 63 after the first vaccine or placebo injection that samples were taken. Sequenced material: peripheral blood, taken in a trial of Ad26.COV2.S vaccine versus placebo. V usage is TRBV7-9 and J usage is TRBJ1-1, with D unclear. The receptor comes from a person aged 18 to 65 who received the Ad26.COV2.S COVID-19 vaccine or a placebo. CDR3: CASSYGLFEAFF. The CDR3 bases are TGTGCCAGCAGCTACGGGCTTTTTGAAGCTTTCTTT.